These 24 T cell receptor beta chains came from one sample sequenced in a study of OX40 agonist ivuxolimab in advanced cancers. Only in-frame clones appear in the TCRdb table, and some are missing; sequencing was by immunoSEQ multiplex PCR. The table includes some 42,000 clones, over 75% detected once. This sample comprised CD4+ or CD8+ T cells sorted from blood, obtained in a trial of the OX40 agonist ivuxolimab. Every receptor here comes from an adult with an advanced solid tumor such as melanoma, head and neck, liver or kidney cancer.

In nucleotides, the CDR3 is TGTGCCATCAGTGAGGAAGGAAGGGACAATCAGCCCCAGCATTTT. This encodes CAISEEGRDNQPQHF. This rearrangement joins TRBV10-3 to TRBJ1-5; D gene unclear. Per germline, CDR1 ENHRY and CDR2 SYGVKD. This CDR3 contains 15 residues. V was trimmed by 2 bases and J by 3 bases, leaving 11 bases between them.

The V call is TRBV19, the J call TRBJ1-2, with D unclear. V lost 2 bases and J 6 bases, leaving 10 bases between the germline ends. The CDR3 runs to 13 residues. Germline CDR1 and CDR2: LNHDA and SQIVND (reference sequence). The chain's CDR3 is CASSIQAGDGYTF. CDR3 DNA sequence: TGTGCCAGTAGTATACAGGCTGGGGATGGCTACACCTTC.

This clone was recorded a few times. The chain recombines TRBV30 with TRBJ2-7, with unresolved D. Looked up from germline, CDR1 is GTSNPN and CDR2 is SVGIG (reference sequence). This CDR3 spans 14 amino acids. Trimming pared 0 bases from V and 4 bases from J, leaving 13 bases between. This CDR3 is CAWSVMGSGYEQYF. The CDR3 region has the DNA TGTGCCTGGAGTGTAATGGGGTCAGGATACGAGCAGTACTTC. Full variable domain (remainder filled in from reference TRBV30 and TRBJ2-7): SQTIHQWPATLVQPVGSPLSLECTVEGTSNPNLYWYRQAAGRGLQLLFYSVGIGQISSEVPQNLSASRPQDRQFILSSKKLLLSDSGFYLCAWSVMGSGYEQYFGPGTRLTVT.

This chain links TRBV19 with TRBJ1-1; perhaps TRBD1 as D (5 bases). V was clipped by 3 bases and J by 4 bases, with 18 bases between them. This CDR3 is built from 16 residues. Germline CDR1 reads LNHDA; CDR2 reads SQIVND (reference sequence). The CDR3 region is CASSMGDSRVGTEAFF. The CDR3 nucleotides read TGTGCCAGTAGTATGGGGGACTCCCGGGTGGGCACTGAAGCTTTCTTT.

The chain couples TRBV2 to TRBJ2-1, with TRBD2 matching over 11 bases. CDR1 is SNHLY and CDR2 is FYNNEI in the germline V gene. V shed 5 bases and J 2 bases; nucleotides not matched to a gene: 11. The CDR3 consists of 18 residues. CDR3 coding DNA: TGTGCCAGCAGTAGGTTAGCGGGAGGGGCCCCTCCCTACAATGAGCAGTTCTTC. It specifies CASSRLAGGAPPYNEQFF.

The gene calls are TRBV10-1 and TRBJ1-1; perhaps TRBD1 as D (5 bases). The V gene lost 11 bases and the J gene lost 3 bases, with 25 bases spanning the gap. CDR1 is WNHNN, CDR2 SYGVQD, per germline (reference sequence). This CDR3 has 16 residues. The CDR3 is CAPGVRPPVFYTEAFF. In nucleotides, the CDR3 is TGCGCCCCGGGGGTTAGGCCTCCCGTCTTCTACACTGAAGCTTTCTTT.

The CDR3 coding sequence is TGTGCCAGCAGTACCGGGACTAGGAGTGTCAATGAGCAGTTCTTC. This sequence encodes CASSTGTRSVNEQFF. V is TRBV6-5 and J is TRBJ2-1, with TRBD2 matching over 8 bases. CDR3 size: 15 residues. V was pared by 5 bases and J by 6 bases, with 9 bases of the junction left unmatched. Germline CDR1 and CDR2: MNHEY and SVGAGI.

As DNA, the CDR3 is TGTGCCAGCAGTAAAGCGACTAGCGGGAGAGGCAAGTTCTTC. Translating gives CASSKATSGRGKFF. The chain couples TRBV21-1 to TRBJ2-1; TRBD2 is taken as the D call from the table, unchecked against the DNA. TRBV21-1 counts as a pseudogene. CDR3 length: 14 residues.

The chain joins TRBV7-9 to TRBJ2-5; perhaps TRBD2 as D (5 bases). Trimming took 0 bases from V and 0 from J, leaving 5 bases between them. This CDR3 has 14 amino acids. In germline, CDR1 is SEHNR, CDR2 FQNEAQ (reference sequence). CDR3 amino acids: CASSLAADQETQYF. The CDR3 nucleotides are TGTGCCAGCAGCTTAGCAGCGGACCAAGAGACCCAGTACTTC.

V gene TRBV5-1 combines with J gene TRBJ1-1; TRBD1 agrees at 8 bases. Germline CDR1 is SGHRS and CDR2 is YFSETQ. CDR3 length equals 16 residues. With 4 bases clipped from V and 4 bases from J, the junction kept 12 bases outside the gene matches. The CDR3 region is CASSIGQGGTGTEAFF. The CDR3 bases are TGCGCCAGCAGCATCGGACAGGGCGGTACGGGCACTGAAGCTTTCTTT.

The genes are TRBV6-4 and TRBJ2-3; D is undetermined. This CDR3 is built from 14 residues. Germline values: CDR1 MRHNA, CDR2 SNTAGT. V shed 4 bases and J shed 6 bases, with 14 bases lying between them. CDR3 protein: CASSVSSETDTQYF. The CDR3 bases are TGTGCCAGCAGTGTTAGCTCCGAGACGGATACGCAGTATTTT.

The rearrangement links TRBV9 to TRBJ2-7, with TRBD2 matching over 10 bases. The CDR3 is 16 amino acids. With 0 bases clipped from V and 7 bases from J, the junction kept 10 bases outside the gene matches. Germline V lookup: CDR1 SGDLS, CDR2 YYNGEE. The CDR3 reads CASSVGGLAGVGEQYF. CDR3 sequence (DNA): TGTGCCAGCAGCGTAGGAGGGCTAGCGGGAGTCGGAGAGCAGTACTTC. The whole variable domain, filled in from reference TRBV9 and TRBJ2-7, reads DSGVTQTPKHLITATGQRVTLRCSPRSGDLSVYWYQQSLDQGLQFLIQYYNGEERAKGNILERFSAQQFPDLHSELNLSSLELGDSALYFCASSVGGLAGVGEQYFGPGTRLTVT.

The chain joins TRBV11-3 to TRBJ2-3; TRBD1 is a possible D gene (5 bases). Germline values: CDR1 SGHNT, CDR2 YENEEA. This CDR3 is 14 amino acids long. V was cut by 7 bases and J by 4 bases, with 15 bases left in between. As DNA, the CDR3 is TGTGCCAGCATCTCAGGGTACTCACCAGATACGCAGTATTTT. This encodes CASISGYSPDTQYF.

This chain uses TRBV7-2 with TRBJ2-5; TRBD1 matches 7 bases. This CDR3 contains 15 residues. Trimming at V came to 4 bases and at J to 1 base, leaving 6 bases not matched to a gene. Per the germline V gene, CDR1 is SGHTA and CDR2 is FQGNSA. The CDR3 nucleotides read TGTGCCAGCAGCTCTGGGACAGCTGCCCAAGAGACCCAGTACTTC. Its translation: CASSSGTAAQETQYF. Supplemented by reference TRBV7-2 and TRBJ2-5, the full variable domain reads GAGVSQSPSNKVTEKGKDVELRCDPISGHTALYWYRQSLGQGLEFLIYFQGNSAPDKSGLPSDRFSAERTGGSVSTLTIQRTQQEDSAVYLCASSSGTAAQETQYFGPGTRLLVL.

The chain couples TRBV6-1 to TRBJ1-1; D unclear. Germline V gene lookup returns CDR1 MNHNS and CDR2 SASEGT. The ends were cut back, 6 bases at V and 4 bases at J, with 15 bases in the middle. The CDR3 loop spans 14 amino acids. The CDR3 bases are TGTGCCAGCAGGTCCTCTGGGGATAGCACTGAAGCTTTCTTT. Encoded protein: CASRSSGDSTEAFF.

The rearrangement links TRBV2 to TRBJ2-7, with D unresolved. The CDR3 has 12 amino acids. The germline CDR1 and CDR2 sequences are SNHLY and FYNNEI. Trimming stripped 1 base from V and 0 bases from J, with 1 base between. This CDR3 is CASSEGSYEQYV. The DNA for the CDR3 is TGTGCCAGCAGTGAAGGCTCCTACGAGCAGTACGTC.

CDR3 bases: TGTGCCAGACGTACCCCGAGCTCCTACGAGCAGTACGTC. It encodes CARRTPSSYEQYV. V usage is TRBV19 and J usage is TRBJ2-7, with unresolved D. Trimming pared 9 bases from V and 0 bases from J, leaving 12 bases between. The CDR3 is 13 amino acids. Germline values: CDR1 LNHDA, CDR2 SQIVND (reference sequence).

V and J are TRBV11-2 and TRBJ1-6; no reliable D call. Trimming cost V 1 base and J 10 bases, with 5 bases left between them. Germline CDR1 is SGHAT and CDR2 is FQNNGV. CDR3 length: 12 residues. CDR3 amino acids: CASSLGLSPLHF. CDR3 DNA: TGTGCCAGCAGCTTAGGTTTGTCACCCCTCCACTTT.

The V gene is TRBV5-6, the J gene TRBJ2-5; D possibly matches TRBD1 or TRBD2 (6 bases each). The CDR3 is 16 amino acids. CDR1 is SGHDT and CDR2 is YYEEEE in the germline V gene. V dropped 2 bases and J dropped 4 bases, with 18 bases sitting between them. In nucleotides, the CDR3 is TGTGCCAGCAGCTTAGGTCCGGGGGCTAGAGGAGAGACCCAGTACTTC. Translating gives CASSLGPGARGETQYF.

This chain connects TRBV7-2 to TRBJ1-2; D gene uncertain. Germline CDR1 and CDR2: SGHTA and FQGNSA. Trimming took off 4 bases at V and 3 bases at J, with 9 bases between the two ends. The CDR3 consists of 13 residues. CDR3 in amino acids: CASSSGLHYGYTF. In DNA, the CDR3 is TGTGCCAGCAGCTCCGGACTGCACTATGGCTACACCTTC.

CDR3 amino acids: CASSTESSYNEQFF. As DNA, the CDR3 is TGCGCCAGCAGCACAGAGAGCTCCTACAATGAGCAGTTCTTC. The chain recombines TRBV5-1 with TRBJ2-1; D remains ambiguous. Trimming removed 4 bases at V and 0 bases at J, with 8 bases between. Per the germline V gene, CDR1 is SGHRS and CDR2 is YFSETQ. This CDR3 contains 14 residues.

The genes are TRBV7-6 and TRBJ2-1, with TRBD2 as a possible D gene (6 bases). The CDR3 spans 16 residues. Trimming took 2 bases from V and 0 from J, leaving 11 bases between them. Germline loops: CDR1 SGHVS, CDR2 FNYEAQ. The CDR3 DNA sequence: TGTGCCAGCAGCTTATTGGGGGGTAGCTCCTACAATGAGCAGTTCTTC. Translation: CASSLLGGSSYNEQFF.

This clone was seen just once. Here the CDR3 reads CASSLSAGAPGEQYF. For the CDR3, the DNA is TGCGCCAGCAGCTTATCAGCGGGAGCCCCGGGCGAGCAGTACTTC. The chain links TRBV5-1 to TRBJ2-7; 8 bases map to TRBD2. The CDR3 consists of 15 residues. CDR1 is SGHRS and CDR2 is YFSETQ in the germline V gene. V gave up 2 bases and J gave up 6 bases; unmatched junction bases: 10. The complete variable domain, with remaining parts taken from reference TRBV5-1 and TRBJ2-7, reads KAGVTQTPRYLIKTRGQQVTLSCSPISGHRSVSWYQQTPGQGLQFLFEYFSETQRNKGNFPGRFSGRQFSNSRSEMNVSTLELGDSALYLCASSLSAGAPGEQYFGPGTRLTVT.

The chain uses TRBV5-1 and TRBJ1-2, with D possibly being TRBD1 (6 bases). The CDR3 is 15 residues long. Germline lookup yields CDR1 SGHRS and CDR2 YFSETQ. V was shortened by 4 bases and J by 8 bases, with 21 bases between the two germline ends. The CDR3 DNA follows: TGCGCCAGCAGCCGAAACAGGGCAGGAGTTGAGGGCTACACCTTC. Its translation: CASSRNRAGVEGYTF.